This T cell receptor beta chain was captured in a study of breast tumors, draining lymph nodes, adjacent tissues. Study-wide points: Luminal-like breast cancer showed significantly higher tumor–nontumor repertoire similarity than basal-like. Compared with lymph nodes, tumors were less diverse; compared with nontumor tissue, more. Data fit most tumor T cells coming from lymph node, expanding in tumor.

TCRdb re-called the multiplex PCR reads through MiXCR, storing one row per CDR3 protein. This table has about 13,000 distinct CDR3 sequences, 40% to 55% appearing once. This clonotype was counted between two and nine times. Its antigen is not identified. V shed 3 bases and J shed 7 bases, with 10 bases lying between them. CDR3 length equals 13 residues. The germline V gene encodes CDR1 MGHRA and CDR2 YSYEKL. The sequence came from a female donor with breast cancer. Some clones in this sample may be carry-over from other donors' samples. The V gene is TRBV4-1, the J gene TRBJ2-1, with D uncertain. Sequenced sample: tumor-adjacent breast tissue. CDR3 residues: CASSQEITNEQFF. For the CDR3, the DNA is TGCGCCAGCAGCCAGGAAATAACTAATGAGCAGTTCTTC.